The 25 T cell receptor beta chains reported below all come from one sample, sequenced in a study of shared clonotypes between healthy human individuals. Naive CD8 cells comprised CD45RO-negative, CCR7-positively selected cells, excluding terminally differentiated effector memory CD45RA+ cells. The repertoire was sequenced with immunoSEQ multiplex PCR; TCRdb's copy has only in-frame clones and lacks some. The top ten hold less than 1.5% of the sample, which has 1.5 million to 2.5 million clones, about 95% seen once. Input material: naive CD8+ T cells sorted from blood. The receptors here all came from a man younger than 30 in good health.

The chain employs TRBV27 and TRBJ1-1; D gene unclear. The CDR3 covers 13 residues. Between the trimmed V and J ends, which lost 6 bases and 5 bases, there was a span of 13 bases. Germline assignment: CDR1 MNHEY and CDR2 SMNVEV (reference sequence). CDR3 in DNA: TGTGCCAGCAGCTTCGGACGTTCGACTGAAGCTTTCTTT. This sequence encodes CASSFGRSTEAFF.

As DNA, the CDR3 is TGTGCCAGTAGTATCGGGGTAGCCCACGAGCAGTTCTTC. Amino acid sequence: CASSIGVAHEQFF. The chain couples TRBV19 to TRBJ2-1; perhaps TRBD2 as D (5 bases). The CDR3 extends over 13 amino acids. V was cut by 3 bases and J by 10 bases, with 13 bases left in between. Germline CDR1 is LNHDA and CDR2 is SQIVND (reference sequence).

This clone has only one observation. The rearrangement joins TRBV5-1 to TRBJ2-7; D is unclear. There are 15 residues in the CDR3. Trimming removed 2 bases at V and 5 bases at J, with 17 bases between. CDR1 is SGHRS and CDR2 is YFSETQ in the germline V gene. CDR3 in amino acids: CASSFSDRNADEQYF. The CDR3 DNA sequence: TGCGCCAGCAGCTTTTCGGACCGGAACGCCGACGAGCAGTACTTC.

The chain is built from TRBV10-2 and TRBJ2-2, with TRBD1 matching over 9 bases. Per germline, CDR1 WSHSY and CDR2 SAAADI. CDR3 length: 15 amino acids. The J segment lost 5 bases and the V segment lost 3 bases, leaving 4 bases of the junction unmatched. CDR3 sequence: CASSDGDRVTGELFF. The CDR3 DNA follows: TGCGCCAGCAGTGATGGGGACAGGGTAACCGGGGAGCTGTTTTTT.

A note on this clone: The same CDR3 arises from other DNA sequences in this sample as well. This chain links TRBV6-5 with TRBJ2-3, with a possible D match to TRBD1 (6 bases). Per germline, CDR1 MNHEY and CDR2 SVGAGI. The CDR3 runs 13 residues. V lost 3 bases and J lost 6, with 10 bases in between. CDR3 in DNA: TGTGCCAGCAGTTATGGGGGCCCGGATACGCAGTATTTT. Translated: CASSYGGPDTQYF.

J is TRBJ1-1 and V is TRBV13; 10 bases are shared with TRBD1. In germline, CDR1 is PRHDT, CDR2 FYEKMQ (reference sequence). V lost 5 bases, J lost 4 bases, and 1 base stayed unmatched. This CDR3 comprises 13 residues. DNA for the CDR3: TGTGCCAGCAGCGGGGACAGGGGCACTGAAGCTTTCTTT. Amino acid sequence: CASSGDRGTEAFF. Full variable domain (outside the CDR3, taken from reference TRBV13 and TRBJ1-1): AAGVIQSPRHLIKEKRETATLKCYPIPRHDTVYWYQQGPGQDPQFLISFYEKMQSDKGSIPDRFSAQQFSDYHSELNMSSLELGDSALYFCASSGDRGTEAFFGQGTRLTVV.

V usage is TRBV4-1 and J usage is TRBJ2-7; 8 bases line up with TRBD1. The CDR3 runs 17 residues. V trimming: 5 bases; J trimming: 2 bases; junction bases outside the gene matches: 14. Germline loops: CDR1 MGHRA, CDR2 YSYEKL. The CDR3 region is CASSSTPSGTGTYEQYF. As DNA, the CDR3 is TGCGCCAGCAGCTCTACCCCTTCCGGGACAGGTACCTACGAGCAGTACTTC.

Only a few counts were recorded for this clone. The chain combines TRBV6-5 with TRBJ1-6; D remains unclear. Germline CDR1 reads MNHEY; CDR2 reads SVGAGI. V was pared by 2 bases and J by 9 bases, with 8 bases between. CDR3 length equals 13 residues. The CDR3 nucleotides are TGTGCCAGCAGTTACAACCGCGGTTCACCCCTCCACTTT. It codes for CASSYNRGSPLHF.

This chain connects TRBV5-6 to TRBJ2-1; TRBD1 matches at 7 bases. CDR1 SGHDT and CDR2 YYEEEE come from the germline V gene. This CDR3 contains 15 residues. V trimming: 0 bases; J trimming: 8 bases; junction bases outside the gene matches: 8. The CDR3 protein is CASSLEGGAMDEQFF. The CDR3 DNA is TGTGCCAGCAGCTTGGAAGGGGGCGCGATGGATGAGCAGTTCTTC.

The CDR3 here is CASSVGTDRVFDDYGYTF. As DNA, the CDR3 is TGTGCCAGCAGCGTAGGAACGGACAGGGTTTTCGATGACTATGGCTACACCTTC. This chain uses TRBV9 with TRBJ1-2; TRBD1 matches at 8 bases. This CDR3 is 18 amino acids long. V lost 0 bases to trimming and J lost 3 bases; unmatched junction nucleotides: 13. Germline lookup yields CDR1 SGDLS and CDR2 YYNGEE.

The CDR3 here is CASSLFLGANEQYF. The CDR3, as DNA: TGTGCCAGCAGCTTATTTCTTGGGGCCAACGAGCAGTACTTC. The V and J genes are TRBV7-2 and TRBJ2-7, with a possible D match to TRBD1 (5 bases). Germline V gene sequence: CDR1 SGHTA, CDR2 FQGNSA. The CDR3 covers 14 residues. The ends were cut back, 2 bases at V and 5 bases at J, with 13 bases in the middle.

This sequence joins TRBV7-6 and TRBJ2-7; D may be TRBD2 (6 bases). CDR3 length equals 15 residues. The V end lost 0 bases, the J end lost 6 bases, and 15 bases lay between the germline ends. Germline lookup yields CDR1 SGHVS and CDR2 FNYEAQ. The CDR3 protein is CASSLARGALSEQYF. The CDR3 DNA follows: TGTGCCAGCAGCTTAGCGCGGGGCGCCCTTAGCGAGCAGTACTTC.

The chain is built from TRBV27 and TRBJ2-1; weak D call: TRBD2 (7 bases). V lost 0 bases and J 8 bases, leaving 14 bases between the germline ends. CDR1 and CDR2 (germline): MNHEY, SMNVEV (reference sequence). CDR3 length equals 15 residues. CDR3 DNA sequence: TGTGCCAGCAGTTTATCTTCGGGGGGCTGGGATGAGCAGTTCTTC. Its protein product is CASSLSSGGWDEQFF.

The chain uses TRBV30 and TRBJ2-1; TRBD2 might be the D (7 bases). Germline-derived CDR1 and CDR2 are GTSNPN and SVGIG (reference sequence). The CDR3 spans 13 residues. V gave up 4 bases and J gave up 3 bases, with 10 bases separating them. CDR3 in amino acids: CAWKGGDYNEQFF. Written as DNA, the CDR3 is TGTGCCTGGAAGGGGGGGGACTACAATGAGCAGTTCTTC. Looking up the rest from reference TRBV30 and TRBJ2-1 gives the full variable domain: SQTIHQWPATLVQPVGSPLSLECTVEGTSNPNLYWYRQAAGRGLQLLFYSVGIGQISSEVPQNLSASRPQDRQFILSSKKLLLSDSGFYLCAWKGGDYNEQFFGPGTRLTVL.

The V and J genes are TRBV30 and TRBJ2-5; tentatively, D is TRBD2 (5 bases). Trimming stripped 0 bases from V and 4 bases from J, with 15 bases between. CDR1 GTSNPN and CDR2 SVGIG come from the germline V gene (reference sequence). The CDR3 is 15 amino acids. In DNA, the CDR3 is TGTGCCTGGAGTGTAGGAGGCGGAGCGCGAGAGACCCAGTACTTC. Translation gives CAWSVGGGARETQYF.

The V and J genes are TRBV6-1 and TRBJ1-6, with 8 bases matching TRBD1. CDR1 and CDR2 (germline): MNHNS, SASEGT. The CDR3 is 15 amino acids. The trim removed 3 bases at V and 6 bases at J, leaving 4 bases unmatched. Here the CDR3 reads CASSDRTGSNSPLHF. The CDR3 DNA sequence: TGTGCCAGCAGTGATAGGACAGGGAGTAATTCACCCCTCCACTTT.

This sequence joins TRBV7-9 and TRBJ2-7; TRBD2 aligns across 7 bases. J was trimmed by 4 bases and V by 5 bases; bases with no gene match: 8. The CDR3 has 14 residues. Looked up from germline, CDR1 is SEHNR and CDR2 is FQNEAQ (reference sequence). The CDR3 coding sequence is TGTGCCAGCAGCACGGGAGGCAGCTATTACGAGCAGTACTTC. It yields the protein CASSTGGSYYEQYF.

The chain links TRBV6-5 to TRBJ2-1, with 9 bases aligning to TRBD1. Germline lookup yields CDR1 MNHEY and CDR2 SVGAGI. This CDR3 has 12 residues. V lost 6 bases to trimming and J lost 9 bases; unmatched junction nucleotides: 3. The CDR3 bases are TGTGCCAGCAGGGGACAGGGAGGTGAGCAGTTCTTC. This sequence encodes CASRGQGGEQFF.

This rearrangement joins TRBV4-1 to TRBJ2-7; 8 positions match TRBD2. This CDR3 spans 15 amino acids. The junction had 8 bases not matched to a gene; V was cut back by 4 bases and J by 3 bases. Germline CDR1 and CDR2: MGHRA and YSYEKL. The CDR3 DNA follows: TGCGCCAGCAGCCCACTTAGCGGGGAGCTCTACGAGCAGTACTTC. Its translation is CASSPLSGELYEQYF.

Of note for this clone: Additional DNA sequences in this sample encode the identical CDR3. This chain links TRBV9 with TRBJ2-7; D unresolved. Germline V lookup: CDR1 SGDLS, CDR2 YYNGEE. The CDR3 consists of 12 residues. V lost 0 bases to trimming and J lost 6 bases, with 7 bases between them. CDR3 nucleotide sequence: TGTGCCAGCAGCGTAGGGGGAAGCGAGCAGTACTTC. Protein: CASSVGGSEQYF.

The chain joins TRBV19 to TRBJ2-3, with D hard to call. This CDR3 region has 11 residues. Trimming removed 7 bases from V and 6 bases from J, with 8 bases in between. CDR1 is LNHDA, CDR2 SQIVND, per germline (reference sequence). DNA for the CDR3: TGTGCCAGTACCGCTGGGGATACGCAGTATTTT. Translated: CASTAGDTQYF.

CDR3 amino acids: CSVVRDSVYGYTF. The CDR3, as DNA: TGCAGCGTTGTTCGGGACAGCGTCTATGGCTACACCTTC. V and J are TRBV29-1 and TRBJ1-2; TRBD1 matches at 7 bases. Trimming took 4 bases from V and 4 from J; bases not matched to a gene: 6. This CDR3 has 13 residues. Germline CDR1 SQVTM, CDR2 ANQGSEA. Based on the CDR3 plus reference TRBV29-1 and TRBJ1-2, the full variable domain is SAVISQKPSRDICQRGTSLTIQCQVDSQVTMMFWYRQQPGQSLTLIATANQGSEATYESGFVIDKFPISRPNLTFSTLTVSNMSPEDSSIYLCSVVRDSVYGYTFGSGTRLTVV.

This sequence joins TRBV5-1 and TRBJ2-7; TRBD1 matches 10 bases. The CDR3 spans 15 residues. After removal of 2 bases from V and 3 bases from J, the junction contained 5 bases not matched to a gene. CDR1 is SGHRS and CDR2 is YFSETQ in the germline V gene. The CDR3 sequence is CASSFRTGGIYEQYF. The CDR3 DNA follows: TGCGCCAGCAGCTTTCGGACAGGGGGAATCTACGAGCAGTACTTC.

The table lists this clone with a count of one. The chain recombines TRBV7-2 with TRBJ2-7; D not certain. Germline V gene data show CDR1 as SGHTA and CDR2 as FQGNSA. This CDR3 has 13 residues. V shed 3 bases and J shed 1 base, with 7 bases lying between them. The CDR3 loop is CASSFFGSYEQYF. The DNA for the CDR3 is TGTGCCAGCAGCTTTTTTGGTTCCTACGAGCAGTACTTC.

This clone has only one observation. V usage is TRBV4-3 and J usage is TRBJ2-7; D perhaps matches TRBD1 (6 bases). The germline CDR1 and CDR2 sequences are LGHNA and YSLEER. The CDR3 length is 13 residues. Deletions cut 2 bases from V and 6 bases from J, with 11 bases between. The CDR3 region is CASSQRDTREQYF. The CDR3 bases are TGCGCCAGCAGCCAAAGGGACACACGCGAGCAGTACTTC.